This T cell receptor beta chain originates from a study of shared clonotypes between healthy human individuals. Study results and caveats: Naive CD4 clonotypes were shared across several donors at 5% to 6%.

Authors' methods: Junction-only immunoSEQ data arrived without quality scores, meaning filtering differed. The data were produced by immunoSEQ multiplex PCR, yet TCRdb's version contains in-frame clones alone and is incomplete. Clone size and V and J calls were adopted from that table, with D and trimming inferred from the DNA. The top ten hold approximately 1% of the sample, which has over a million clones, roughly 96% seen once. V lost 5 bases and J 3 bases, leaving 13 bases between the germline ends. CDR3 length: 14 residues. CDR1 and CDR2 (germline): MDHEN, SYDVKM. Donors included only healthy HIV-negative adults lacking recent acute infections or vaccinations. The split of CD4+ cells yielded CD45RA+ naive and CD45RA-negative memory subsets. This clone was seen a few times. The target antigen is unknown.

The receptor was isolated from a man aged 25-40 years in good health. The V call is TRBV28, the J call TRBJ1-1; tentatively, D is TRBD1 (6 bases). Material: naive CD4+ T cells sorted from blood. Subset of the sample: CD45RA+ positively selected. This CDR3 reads CASSPYRVHTEAFF. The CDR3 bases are TGTGCCAGCAGTCCATACAGGGTCCACACTGAAGCTTTCTTT.